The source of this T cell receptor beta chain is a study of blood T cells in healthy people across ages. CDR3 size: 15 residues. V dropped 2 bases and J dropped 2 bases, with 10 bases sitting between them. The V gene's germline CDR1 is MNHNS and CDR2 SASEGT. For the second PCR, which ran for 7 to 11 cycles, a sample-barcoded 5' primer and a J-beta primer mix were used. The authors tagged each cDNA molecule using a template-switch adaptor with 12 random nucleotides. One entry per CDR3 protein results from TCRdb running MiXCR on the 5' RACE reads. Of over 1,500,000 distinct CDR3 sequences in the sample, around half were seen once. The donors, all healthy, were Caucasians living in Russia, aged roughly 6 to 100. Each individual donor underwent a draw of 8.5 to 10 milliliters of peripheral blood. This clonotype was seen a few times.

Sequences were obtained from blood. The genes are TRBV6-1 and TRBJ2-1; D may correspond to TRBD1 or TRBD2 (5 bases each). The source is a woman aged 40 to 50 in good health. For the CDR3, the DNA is TGTGCCAGCAGTGAAACTGGGGGACCCTACAATGAGCAGTTCTTC. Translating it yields CASSETGGPYNEQFF.